Presented here are 20 T cell receptor beta chains from one specimen sequenced in a study of T cell repertoires in cytomegalovirus infection. Antigens of these TCRs are unknown. Each CDR3 protein gets one entry after TCRdb re-called the reads with MiXCR. This table has around 77,000 distinct CDR3 sequences, 20% appearing once. Source: CD8+ T cells from cultured PBMCs, taken from culture after CMV antigen stimulation. These receptors were obtained from a human donor in good health (CMV status not recorded). Some clones in this sample may be carry-over from other donors' samples.

This clonotype was picked up a small number of times. The rearrangement links TRBV7-2 to TRBJ2-7, with 11 bases that match TRBD1. The CDR3 spans 16 residues. Germline CDR1 and CDR2: SGHTA and FQGNSA. With V trimmed by 1 base and J by 4 bases, 6 bases remained unmatched. CDR3 amino acids: CASSLDRTGGGYEQYF. CDR3 bases: TGTGCCAGCAGCTTAGATAGGACAGGGGGCGGATACGAGCAGTACTTC.

This clonotype was found a few times. This chain uses TRBV6-5 with TRBJ1-1; D is ambiguous. Germline CDR1 MNHEY, CDR2 SVGAGI. CDR3 size: 13 residues. V was clipped by 4 bases and J by 0 bases, with 6 bases between them. For the CDR3, the DNA is TGTGCCAGCAGTTCCGTTGTGAACACTGAAGCTTTCTTT. Residues: CASSSVVNTEAFF.

This clonotype was seen a handful of times. J is TRBJ2-7 and V is TRBV12-3 or TRBV12-4; TRBD1 agrees at 9 bases. The V gene end was trimmed by 6 bases and the J gene end by 7 bases; junction bases not matched to a gene: 7. The CDR3 is 13 amino acids. CDR3 residues: CASSQQGAWEQYF. The DNA for the CDR3 is TGTGCCAGCAGCCAACAGGGGGCCTGGGAGCAGTACTTC.

The chain joins TRBV7-8 to TRBJ2-7, with a possible D match to TRBD2 (5 bases). This CDR3 is 16 amino acids long. The germline V and J ends were trimmed by 6 bases and 3 bases, with 21 bases remaining between them. CDR1 is SGHVS and CDR2 is FQNEAQ in the germline V gene. The chain's CDR3 is CASRPAPWERIYEQYF. CDR3 DNA: TGTGCCAGCAGACCAGCCCCCTGGGAGCGAATCTACGAGCAGTACTTC.

This clonotype was counted a few times. This chain links TRBV7-9 with TRBJ2-4; TRBD2 agrees at 9 bases. The CDR3 is 17 amino acids. Germline V gives CDR1 SEHNR, CDR2 FQNEAQ (reference sequence). The V and J ends lost 2 bases and 0 bases, in that order; junction bases with no gene match: 5. CDR3 DNA: TGTGCCAGCAGCTTAAGTCTAGCGGGAATAGCCAAAAACATTCAGTACTTC. Translation gives CASSLSLAGIAKNIQYF.

This clonotype was counted ten times or more. J is TRBJ1-1 and V is TRBV11-2, with no clear D. The CDR3 has 14 residues. The germline V gene has CDR1 SGHAT and CDR2 FQNNGV. V was pared by 0 bases and J by 7 bases, with 12 bases between. CDR3 bases: TGTGCCAGCAGCTTAGAAGGCAGAAACCTTGAAGCTTTCTTT. Translated: CASSLEGRNLEAFF.

The rearrangement links TRBV7-6 to TRBJ2-2, with D possibly called TRBD1 or TRBD2 (5 bases each). Trimming shortened V by 7 bases and J by 6 bases, and 12 bases separated the two germline ends. CDR3 size: 13 residues. Per germline, CDR1 SGHVS and CDR2 FNYEAQ. As DNA, the CDR3 is TGTGCCAGCACCCGAGTGGGACCCGGGGAGCTGTTTTTT. The encoded protein is CASTRVGPGELFF. Looking up the rest from reference TRBV7-6 and TRBJ2-2 gives the full variable domain: GAGVSQSPRYKVTKRGQDVALRCDPISGHVSLYWYRQALGQGPEFLTYFNYEAQQDKSGLPNDRFSAERPEGSISTLTIQRTEQRDSAMYRCASTRVGPGELFFGEGSRLTVL.

Written as DNA, the CDR3 is TGTGCCAGCAGCTCAAATAGCGGGGGGAAGACAGATACGCAGTATTTT. As protein: CASSSNSGGKTDTQYF. The gene calls are TRBV7-6 and TRBJ2-3; 10 bases align to TRBD2. V lost 4 bases to trimming and J lost 3 bases; unmatched junction nucleotides: 7. The CDR3 is made up of 16 amino acids. CDR1 and CDR2 from the germline V gene are SGHVS and FNYEAQ.

The rearrangement joins TRBV7-6 to TRBJ2-2; 8 positions match TRBD1. After removal of 5 bases from V and 7 bases from J, the junction contained 9 bases not matched to a gene. Germline V gene data show CDR1 as SGHVS and CDR2 as FNYEAQ. The length of the CDR3 is 15 residues. CDR3 sequence (DNA): TGTGCCAGCAGCCCGACGGACAGGGCGGTCGGGGAGCTGTTTTTT. It is translated as CASSPTDRAVGELFF.

The V and J genes are TRBV4-1 and TRBJ2-7; D ambiguous. The CDR3 runs to 14 residues. Germline V gene sequence: CDR1 MGHRA, CDR2 YSYEKL. V was cut by 1 base and J by 3 bases, with 10 bases left in between. CDR3: CASSQGETYYEQYF. CDR3 nucleotide sequence: TGCGCCAGCAGCCAAGGAGAGACTTACTACGAGCAGTACTTC.

The chain links TRBV27 to TRBJ2-3; D gene unclear. Deletions cut 2 bases from V and 4 bases from J, with 10 bases between. The CDR3 extends over 14 amino acids. Looked up from germline, CDR1 is MNHEY and CDR2 is SMNVEV (reference sequence). In DNA form, the CDR3 reads TGTGCCAGCAGTTTACAGAAGGTCGCAGATACGCAGTATTTT. It codes for CASSLQKVADTQYF.

The chain links TRBV7-6 to TRBJ2-5; TRBD2 aligns across 8 bases. Germline CDR1 reads SGHVS; CDR2 reads FNYEAQ. This CDR3 comprises 16 residues. V trimming: 6 bases; J trimming: 2 bases; junction bases outside the gene matches: 11. CDR3 DNA: TGTGCCAGCAGTCTGGCTATAGCGGGGCTGCAAGAGACCCAGTACTTC. Translating it yields CASSLAIAGLQETQYF.

This chain links TRBV4-1 with TRBJ2-7; D is tentatively TRBD1 or TRBD2 (5 bases each). CDR3 length: 16 residues. The germline gives CDR1 MGHRA, CDR2 YSYEKL. Trimming removed 4 bases at V and 1 base at J, with 17 bases between. The CDR3 bases are TGCGCCAGCAGCCCTCCCGGGACGCGTGGATCCTACGAGCAGTACTTC. Amino acids: CASSPPGTRGSYEQYF.

The CDR3 DNA sequence: TGTGCCAGCAGTCCGGGACACCATGGCTACACCTTC. It encodes CASSPGHHGYTF. The chain has TRBV12-3 or TRBV12-4 and TRBJ1-2, with D maybe TRBD1 (6 bases). CDR3 size: 12 residues. The ends were cut back, 5 bases at V and 6 bases at J, with 10 bases in the middle.

This clonotype was picked up a small number of times. The V and J genes are TRBV27 and TRBJ1-4; D gene ambiguous. The CDR3 consists of 15 residues. Deletions cut 3 bases from V and 4 bases from J, with 12 bases between. CDR1 is MNHEY, CDR2 SMNVEV, per germline (reference sequence). The CDR3 sequence is CASSLIGSGNEKLFF. CDR3 in DNA: TGTGCCAGCAGTTTGATAGGGTCGGGTAATGAAAAACTGTTTTTT.

This clonotype was recorded a few times. The chain carries TRBV7-6 and TRBJ2-6; the D is unclear. V gave up 5 bases and J gave up 2 bases, with 16 bases separating them. The germline V gene encodes CDR1 SGHVS and CDR2 FNYEAQ. This CDR3 contains 17 residues. The CDR3 loop is CASSPGWGVTGANVLTF. The CDR3 DNA is TGTGCCAGCAGCCCCGGGTGGGGTGTTACTGGGGCCAACGTCCTGACTTTC. The whole variable domain, remainder taken from reference TRBV7-6 and TRBJ2-6, is GAGVSQSPRYKVTKRGQDVALRCDPISGHVSLYWYRQALGQGPEFLTYFNYEAQQDKSGLPNDRFSAERPEGSISTLTIQRTEQRDSAMYRCASSPGWGVTGANVLTFGAGSRLTVL.

Many counts were recorded for this clonotype. The chain has TRBV5-6 and TRBJ2-7; D ambiguous. Trimming stripped 6 bases from V and 3 bases from J, with 16 bases between. The germline gives CDR1 SGHDT, CDR2 YYEEEE. This CDR3 is built from 14 residues. The DNA of the CDR3 is TGTGCCAGCACCTCGGGTTGGGGTAACTACGAGCAGTACTTC. Its protein product is CASTSGWGNYEQYF. Using reference TRBV5-6 and TRBJ2-7 for the parts outside the CDR3, the full variable domain is DAGVTQSPTHLIKTRGQQVTLRCSPKSGHDTVSWYQQALGQGPQFIFQYYEEEERQRGNFPDRFSGHQFPNYSSELNVNALLLGDSALYLCASTSGWGNYEQYFGPGTRLTVT.

This chain joins TRBV6-5 and TRBJ2-6; D is undetermined. The germline V gene encodes CDR1 MNHEY and CDR2 SVGAGI. The CDR3 spans 13 residues. V was pared by 5 bases and J by 4 bases, with 6 bases between. CDR3 sequence: CASSPLGANVLTF. The DNA for the CDR3 is TGTGCCAGCAGTCCCCTGGGGGCCAACGTCCTGACTTTC.

The chain is built from TRBV11-2 and TRBJ1-2; 9 bases line up with TRBD1. Germline assignment: CDR1 SGHAT and CDR2 FQNNGV. V shed 5 bases, J shed 6 bases, and the junction held 4 bases outside the gene matches. CDR3 length: 13 amino acids. The CDR3 reads CASSAWTGDGYTF. CDR3 nucleotide sequence: TGTGCCAGCAGCGCCTGGACAGGGGATGGCTACACCTTC.

In this sample, this clonotype turned up a few times. The J gene is TRBJ2-3, the V gene TRBV13, with a tentative D call TRBD1 (6 bases). Germline V gene sequence: CDR1 PRHDT, CDR2 FYEKMQ (reference sequence). Trimming took off 3 bases at V and 2 bases at J, with 12 bases between the two ends. This CDR3 is 15 amino acids long. CDR3 protein: CASSFVGGDTDTQYF. The CDR3 DNA follows: TGTGCCAGCAGCTTCGTAGGGGGAGACACAGATACGCAGTATTTT.